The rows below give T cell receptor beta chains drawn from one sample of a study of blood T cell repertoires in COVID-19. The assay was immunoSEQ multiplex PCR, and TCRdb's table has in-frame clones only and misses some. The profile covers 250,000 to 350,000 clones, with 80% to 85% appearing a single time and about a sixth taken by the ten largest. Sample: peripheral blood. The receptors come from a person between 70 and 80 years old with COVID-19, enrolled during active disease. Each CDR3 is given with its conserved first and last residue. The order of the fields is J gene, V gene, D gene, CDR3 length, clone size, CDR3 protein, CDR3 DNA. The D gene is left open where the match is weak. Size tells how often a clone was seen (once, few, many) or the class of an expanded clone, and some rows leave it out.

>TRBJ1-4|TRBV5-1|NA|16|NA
CASSNPRGTTNEKLFF
TGCGCCAGCAGCAACCCCCGGGGTACAACTAATGAAAAACTGTTTTTT
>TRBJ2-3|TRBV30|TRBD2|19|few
CAWSVGLGTSGSFSDTQYF
TGTGCCTGGAGTGTGGGGTTGGGGACTAGCGGGAGTTTTTCAGATACGCAGTATTTT
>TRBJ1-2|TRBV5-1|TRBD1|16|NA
CASSPGDTGVAYGYTF
TGCGCCAGCAGCCCGGGGGACACAGGGGTTGCCTATGGCTACACCTTC
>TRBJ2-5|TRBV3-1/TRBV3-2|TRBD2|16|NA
CASSQGTSGAGETQYF
TGTGCCAGCAGCCAAGGTACTAGCGGGGCGGGAGAGACCCAGTACTTC
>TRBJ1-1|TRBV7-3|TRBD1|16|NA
CASSPQPDRGLTEAFF
TGTGCCAGCAGCCCCCAACCGGACAGGGGGCTGACTGAAGCTTTCTTT
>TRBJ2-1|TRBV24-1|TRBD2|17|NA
CATREKSSGRGYNEQFF
TGTGCCACCAGGGAAAAATCTAGCGGGAGGGGATACAATGAGCAGTTCTTC
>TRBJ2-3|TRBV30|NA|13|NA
CACLRRDADTQYF
TGTGCCTGCCTTCGGAGGGATGCAGATACGCAGTATTTT
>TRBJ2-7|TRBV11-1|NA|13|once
CASSRTGNYEQYF
TGTGCCAGCAGCAGGACCGGGAACTACGAGCAGTACTTC
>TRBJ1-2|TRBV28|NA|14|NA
CASSWGGANYGYTF
TGTGCCAGCAGTTGGGGAGGGGCTAACTATGGCTACACCTTC
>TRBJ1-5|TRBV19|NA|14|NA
CASRYPTTNQPQHF
TGTGCCAGTCGATACCCGACGACAAATCAGCCCCAGCATTTT
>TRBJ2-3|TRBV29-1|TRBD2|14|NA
CSVKQGGGTDTQYF
TGCAGCGTCAAGCAAGGCGGGGGAACAGATACGCAGTATTTT
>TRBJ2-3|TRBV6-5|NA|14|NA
CASSRPSGTDTQYF
TGTGCCTCCTCGAGGCCTTCCGGCACAGATACGCAGTATTTT
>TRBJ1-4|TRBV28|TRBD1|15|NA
CASRKRQGWNEKLFF
TGTGCCAGCAGGAAACGACAGGGCTGGAATGAAAAACTGTTTTTT
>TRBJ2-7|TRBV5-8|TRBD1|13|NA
CASRDRAVGEQYF
TGTGCCAGCAGAGACAGGGCGGTGGGCGAGCAGTACTTC
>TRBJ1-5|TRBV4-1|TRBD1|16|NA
CASSQDDRGPNQPQHF
TGCGCCAGCAGCCAAGACGACAGGGGACCCAATCAGCCCCAGCATTTT
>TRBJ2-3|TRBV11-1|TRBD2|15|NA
CASSSPGGRHDTQYF
TGTGCCAGCAGCTCACCGGGGGGGCGCCACGATACGCAGTATTTT
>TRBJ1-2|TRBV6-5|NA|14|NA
CASSTIQGIHGYTF
TGTGCCAGCAGTACCATACAGGGAATACATGGCTACACCTTC
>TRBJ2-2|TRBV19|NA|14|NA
CASSISRNTGELFF
TGTGCCAGTAGTATCTCCAGGAACACCGGGGAGCTGTTTTTT
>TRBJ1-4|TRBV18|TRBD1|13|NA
CASYRDRDEKLFF
TGTGCCAGTTACCGGGACAGGGATGAAAAACTGTTTTTT
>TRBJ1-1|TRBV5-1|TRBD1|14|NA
CASRTGRVNTEAFF
TGCGCCAGTAGGACAGGGAGGGTGAACACTGAAGCTTTCTTT
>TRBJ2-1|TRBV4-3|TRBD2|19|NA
CASSQVSSGGPPSYNEQFF
TGCGCCAGCAGCCAAGTTTCTAGCGGGGGGCCCCCCTCCTACAATGAGCAGTTCTTC
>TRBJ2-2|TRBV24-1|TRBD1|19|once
CATSDPYRGDLSNTGELFF
TGTGCCACCAGTGATCCCTACAGGGGCGATCTCTCGAACACCGGGGAGCTGTTTTTT
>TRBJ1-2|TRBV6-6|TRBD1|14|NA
CASSEQGASGSYTF
TGTGCCAGCAGCGAACAGGGGGCGAGCGGAAGTTACACCTTC
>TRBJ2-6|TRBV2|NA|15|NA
CASGATDSGANVLTF
TGTGCCAGCGGAGCGACCGACTCTGGGGCCAACGTCCTGACTTTC
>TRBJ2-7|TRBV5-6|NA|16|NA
CASSLVGGPPSHEQYF
TGTGCCAGCAGCTTGGTTGGGGGCCCACCCTCTCACGAGCAGTACTTC
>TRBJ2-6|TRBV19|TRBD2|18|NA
CASSNSRGVSSGANVLTF
TGTGCCAGTAGTAATTCTCGGGGGGTTAGCTCTGGGGCCAACGTCCTGACTTTC
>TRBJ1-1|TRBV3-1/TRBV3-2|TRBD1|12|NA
CASSQETGGAFF
TGTGCCAGCAGCCAGGAGACAGGGGGAGCTTTCTTT
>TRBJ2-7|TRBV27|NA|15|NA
CASSFVRASSYEQYF
TGTGCCAGCAGTTTTGTCAGGGCCAGCTCCTACGAGCAGTACTTC
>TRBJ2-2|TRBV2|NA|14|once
CASSVLLNTGELFF
TGTGCCAGCAGTGTGTTGCTAAACACCGGGGAGCTGTTTTTT
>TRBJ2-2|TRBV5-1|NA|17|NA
CASSLVGAGANTGELFF
TGCGCCAGCAGCTTGGTGGGTGCGGGCGCGAACACCGGGGAGCTGTTTTTT
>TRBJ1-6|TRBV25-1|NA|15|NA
CASSRGDIYNSPLHF
TGTGCCAGCAGTCGTGGGGACATCTATAATTCACCCCTCCACTTT
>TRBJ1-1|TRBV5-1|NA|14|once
CASSSRNKNTEAFF
TGCGCCAGCAGCTCGCGAAATAAGAACACTGAAGCTTTCTTT
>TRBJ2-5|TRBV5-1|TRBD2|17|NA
CASSFRWREGGGETQYF
TGCGCCAGCAGCTTCCGTTGGCGGGAGGGAGGGGGAGAGACCCAGTACTTC
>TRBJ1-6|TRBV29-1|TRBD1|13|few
CSVGTGGNSPLHF
TGCAGCGTTGGAACAGGGGGTAATTCACCCCTCCACTTT
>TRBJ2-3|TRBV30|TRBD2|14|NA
CAWSLAGGADTQYF
TGTGCCTGGAGTCTAGCGGGAGGAGCAGATACGCAGTATTTT
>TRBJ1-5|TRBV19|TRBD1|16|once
CASSKPQGQGNQPQHF
TGTGCCAGTAGTAAGCCCCAGGGACAGGGGAATCAGCCCCAGCATTTT
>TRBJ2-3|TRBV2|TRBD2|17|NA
CASRIGLAGGSTDTQYF
TGTGCCAGCAGGATAGGACTAGCGGGAGGTAGCACAGATACGCAGTATTTT
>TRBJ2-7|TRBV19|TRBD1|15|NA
CASSSLRQGTYEQYF
TGTGCCAGTAGTAGCCTACGACAGGGCACCTACGAGCAGTACTTC
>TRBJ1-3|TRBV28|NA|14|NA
CASSSAGSGNTIYF
TGTGCCAGCAGTTCCGCCGGCTCTGGAAACACCATATATTTT
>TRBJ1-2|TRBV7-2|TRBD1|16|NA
CASSLEGQGVRSGYTF
TGTGCCAGCAGCTTAGAAGGACAGGGGGTGAGATCGGGCTACACCTTC
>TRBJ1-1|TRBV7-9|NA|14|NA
CASSWGGGSTEAFF
TGTGCCAGCAGCTGGGGTGGAGGATCCACTGAAGCTTTCTTT
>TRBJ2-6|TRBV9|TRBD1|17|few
CASSPRDRVQGANVLTF
TGTGCCAGCAGTCCCCGGGACAGGGTGCAAGGGGCCAACGTCCTGACTTTC
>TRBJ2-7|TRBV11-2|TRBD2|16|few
CASSSLTSGRVYEQYF
TGTGCCAGCAGCTCCTTGACTAGCGGGAGGGTATACGAGCAGTACTTC
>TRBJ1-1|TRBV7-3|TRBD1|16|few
CASSLSPQGASTEAFF
TGTGCCAGCAGCTTAAGCCCGCAGGGGGCGTCCACTGAAGCTTTCTTT
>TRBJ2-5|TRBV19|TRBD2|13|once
CASGYEREGRQYF
TGTGCCAGCGGATATGAGCGGGAGGGGAGGCAGTACTTC
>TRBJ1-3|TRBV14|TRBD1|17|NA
CASSFGQVPWSGNTIYF
TGTGCCAGCAGCTTTGGACAGGTCCCGTGGTCTGGAAACACCATATATTTT
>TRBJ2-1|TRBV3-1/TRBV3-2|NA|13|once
CASSRFDAGEQFF
TGTGCCAGCAGCCGCTTCGATGCGGGTGAGCAGTTCTTC
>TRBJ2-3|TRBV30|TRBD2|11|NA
CACGGGLTQYF
TGTGCCTGTGGGGGGGGACTTACGCAGTATTTT
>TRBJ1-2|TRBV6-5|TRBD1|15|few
CASSKTGGGYYGYTF
TGTGCCAGCAGTAAAACAGGGGGAGGCTACTATGGCTACACCTTC
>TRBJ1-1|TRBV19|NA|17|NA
CASSIEPGHIMNTEAFF
TGTGCCAGTAGTATAGAACCGGGACACATTATGAACACTGAAGCTTTCTTT
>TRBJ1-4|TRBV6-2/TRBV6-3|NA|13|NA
CASSWDIGEKLFF
TGTGCCAGCAGTTGGGACATCGGAGAAAAACTGTTTTTT
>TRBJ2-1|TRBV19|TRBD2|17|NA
CASTSLLGGGGSGEQFF
TGTGCCAGTACCTCCCTCCTCGGGGGCGGGGGGTCAGGGGAGCAGTTCTTC
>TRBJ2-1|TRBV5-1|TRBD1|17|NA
CASSFSTGQGAVNEQFF
TGCGCCAGCAGCTTCTCCACCGGACAGGGGGCAGTGAATGAGCAGTTCTTC
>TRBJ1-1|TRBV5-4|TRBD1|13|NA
CASTKGQGAEAFF
TGTGCCAGCACCAAGGGACAGGGGGCTGAAGCTTTCTTT
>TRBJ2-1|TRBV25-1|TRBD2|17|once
CASGSPVGTSEYNEQFF
TGTGCCAGCGGATCCCCCGTCGGGACTAGCGAATACAATGAGCAGTTCTTC
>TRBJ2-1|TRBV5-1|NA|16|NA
CASSPTTASSYNEQFF
TGCGCCAGCAGCCCGACGACAGCGAGCTCCTACAATGAGCAGTTCTTC
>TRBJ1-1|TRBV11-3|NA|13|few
CASSLGGNTEAFF
TGTGCCAGCAGCTTGGGGGGGAACACTGAAGCTTTCTTT
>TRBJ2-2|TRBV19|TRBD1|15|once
CASSSQQGASGELFF
TGTGCCAGTAGTTCCCAGCAGGGGGCAAGCGGGGAGCTGTTTTTT
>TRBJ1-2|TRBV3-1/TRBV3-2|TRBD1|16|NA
CASSQGSHRGLYGYTF
TGTGCCAGCAGCCAAGGGTCGCACAGGGGGCTCTATGGCTACACCTTC
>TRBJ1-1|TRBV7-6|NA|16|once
CASSLVGGLGNTEAFF
TGTGCCAGCAGCTTAGTAGGAGGGTTGGGGAACACTGAAGCTTTCTTT